These 16 T cell receptor beta chains were sequenced from one sample in a study of CD8 T cells in Susac syndrome. A quantity of 0.5 to 1 ug RNA underwent reverse transcription using random hexamers. A single record per CDR3 protein comes from TCRdb applying MiXCR to the immunoSEQ multiplex PCR reads. The sample consists of some 75,000 distinct CDR3 sequences, under 95% of them appearing once. Material: CD8+ T cells from PBMCs. The receptors stem from a human donor with Susac syndrome.

The V call is TRBV4-2, the J call TRBJ2-7; the match to TRBD1 covers 9 bases. Per the germline V gene, CDR1 is LGHNA and CDR2 is YNFKEQ. The CDR3 length is 14 residues. Unmatched junction bases numbered 4, after V lost 4 bases and J lost 3 bases. The chain's CDR3 is CASSPPGQGYEQYF. Here the CDR3 DNA reads TGTGCCAGCAGCCCGCCGGGACAGGGCTACGAGCAGTACTTC.

V is TRBV5-1 and J is TRBJ1-6; no clear D. Deletions cut 1 base from V and 7 bases from J, with 12 bases between. CDR1 is SGHRS, CDR2 YFSETQ, per germline. The CDR3 is made up of 15 amino acids. As DNA, the CDR3 is TGCGCCAGCAGCTTGATTGGCAGTGAGAATTCACCCCTCCACTTT. This encodes CASSLIGSENSPLHF.

The chain links TRBV2 to TRBJ1-5, with D possibly being TRBD1 (6 bases). CDR3 size: 15 residues. Trimming removed 3 bases from V and 2 bases from J, with 11 bases in between. The germline V gene has CDR1 SNHLY and CDR2 FYNNEI. As DNA, the CDR3 is TGTGCCAGCAGTGAGGGGGGCGCCGGCAATCAGCCCCAGCATTTT. It yields the protein CASSEGGAGNQPQHF.

The gene calls are TRBV27 and TRBJ1-2; D may be TRBD1 (6 bases). V was trimmed by 5 bases and J by 7 bases, leaving 23 bases between them. The germline V gene encodes CDR1 MNHEY and CDR2 SMNVEV (reference sequence). The CDR3 covers 16 residues. The CDR3 sequence is CASSPNPLGGARGYTF. The CDR3 DNA follows: TGTGCCAGCAGTCCCAACCCCCTCGGGGGGGCGCGTGGCTACACCTTC.

The rearrangement links TRBV7-2 to TRBJ2-5; tentative D call: TRBD1 (5 bases). V lost 3 bases to trimming and J lost 3 bases, with 17 bases between them. Germline values: CDR1 SGHTA, CDR2 FQGNSA. This CDR3 region has 16 residues. For the CDR3, the DNA is TGTGCCAGCAGCTTCACCCTCGACAGCCTAGAAGAGACCCAGTACTTC. It translates to CASSFTLDSLEETQYF.

V is TRBV29-1 and J is TRBJ1-2, with D uncertain. The CDR3 contains 12 residues. V shed 3 bases and J shed 9 bases, with 14 bases lying between them. CDR1 is SQVTM and CDR2 is ANQGSEA in the germline V gene. The CDR3 sequence is CSVESGSLSYTF. The CDR3 DNA follows: TGCAGCGTTGAGTCCGGGTCCCTTAGCTACACCTTC.

The J gene is TRBJ2-3, the V gene TRBV5-4; 12 bases map to TRBD2. CDR3 length: 16 residues. V dropped 3 bases and J dropped 8; count of bases not matched to a gene: 10. Germline V lookup: CDR1 SGHNT, CDR2 YYREEE (reference sequence). The CDR3 is CASSSRGRTSGVTQYF. The CDR3 DNA follows: TGTGCCAGCAGCTCCCGGGGAAGGACTAGCGGGGTTACGCAGTATTTT.

The CDR3 DNA follows: TGTGCCAGTAGTATAGATTGGCGCGGAGAGCAGTACTTC. Protein sequence: CASSIDWRGEQYF. The rearrangement uses TRBV19 and TRBJ2-7, with no clear D. Trimming took off 0 bases at V and 7 bases at J, with 10 bases between the two ends. CDR3 length: 13 residues. CDR1 and CDR2 (germline): LNHDA, SQIVND (reference sequence).

The CDR3 DNA follows: TGCGCCAGCAGCCCGAATAGTCATAGCAATCAGCCCCAGCATTTT. It specifies CASSPNSHSNQPQHF. This rearrangement joins TRBV5-1 to TRBJ1-5; no clear D gene. Germline CDR1 SGHRS, CDR2 YFSETQ. This CDR3 contains 15 residues. Deletions cut 4 bases from V and 0 bases from J, with 11 bases between.

This sequence joins TRBV6-5 and TRBJ1-1; D possibly corresponds to TRBD1 (6 bases). V was shortened by 4 bases and J by 5 bases, with 14 bases between the two germline ends. The CDR3 loop spans 14 amino acids. Per germline, CDR1 MNHEY and CDR2 SVGAGI. The CDR3 spells CASSSGGPRTEAFF. The CDR3 DNA is TGTGCCAGCAGTTCCGGGGGGCCGAGGACTGAAGCTTTCTTT.

This clonotype has just one count. The chain joins TRBV2 to TRBJ2-3; a weak D match, TRBD2 (5 bases). Germline loops: CDR1 SNHLY, CDR2 FYNNEI. V was pared by 6 bases and J by 4 bases, with 11 bases between. The CDR3 is 13 amino acids. CDR3 in DNA: TGTGCCAGCAGGGGGAGTCGGGCAGATACGCAGTATTTT. It is translated as CASRGSRADTQYF.

This chain connects TRBV6-2 or TRBV6-3 to TRBJ1-1; no clear D gene. This CDR3 region has 15 residues. Germline V gene data show CDR1 as MNHEY and CDR2 as SVGEGT. V was pared by 1 base and J by 3 bases, with 12 bases between. This CDR3 reads CASSYLWFPDTEAFF. The CDR3 DNA is TGTGCCAGCAGTTACTTATGGTTCCCGGACACTGAAGCTTTCTTT.

The rearrangement joins TRBV9 to TRBJ2-1; no clear D. The CDR3 is 15 amino acids. Between the trimmed V and J ends, which lost 4 bases and 2 bases, there was a span of 13 bases. CDR1 and CDR2 from the germline V gene are SGDLS and YYNGEE. The CDR3 loop is CASSPPETTYNEQFF. DNA for the CDR3: TGTGCCAGCAGCCCGCCCGAGACCACCTACAATGAGCAGTTCTTC.

This chain connects TRBV5-6 to TRBJ2-3; 12 bases line up with TRBD2. Trimming took 1 base from V and 4 from J; bases not matched to a gene: 4. The CDR3 spans 16 residues. CDR1 and CDR2 (germline): SGHDT, YYEEEE. This CDR3 is CASSLKTSGSADTQYF. The CDR3 DNA is TGTGCCAGCAGCTTGAAGACTAGCGGGAGTGCAGATACGCAGTATTTT.

The genes are TRBV12-3 or TRBV12-4 and TRBJ1-5; D possibly corresponds to TRBD1 (5 bases). Trimming cost V 7 bases and J 6 bases, with 13 bases left between them. This CDR3 comprises 13 residues. In DNA, the CDR3 is TGTGCCAGCACTGGGACGACCACTCAGCCCCAGCATTTT. This sequence encodes CASTGTTTQPQHF.

The V gene is TRBV19, the J gene TRBJ2-3, with D unresolved. Looked up from germline, CDR1 is LNHDA and CDR2 is SQIVND (reference sequence). This CDR3 is built from 13 residues. Trimming stripped 5 bases from V and 10 bases from J, with 16 bases between. The CDR3 region is CASSRRPSEAQYF. The CDR3 DNA reads as TGTGCCAGTAGTCGACGACCCTCAGAGGCGCAGTATTTT.